This TCR beta chain was recovered during a study of T cell responses to AZD1222 COVID-19 vaccine (dated by TCRdb to 2020 to 2022). With respect to the entire study: AZD1222 recipients given second doses at about 4 weeks or at about 12 weeks were pooled, since spike-specific TCR depth and breadth were not found to differ between the two schedules. Trial participants were enrolled by age into 18-55, 56-69 and 70-plus year subgroups, with about 150, 27 and 61 TCR-sequenced participants respectively. A total of just over 230 trial participants underwent TCR sequencing, of whom about 210 had received two doses of AZD1222 and around 25 had received two doses of the MenACWY control vaccine.

The CDR3, cysteine through phenylalanine, is 15 amino acids long. Here the CDR3 DNA is all that survives: 45 bases in frame from base 1. V trim: 6 bases; J trim: 6 bases; unmatched bases: 10. The germline V gene supplies CDR1 MDHEN and CDR2 SYDVKM. The sample's time point label is to be understood as: baseline before first vaccination. The vaccinee samples were drawn from two UK trials, COV001 and COV002, one of which was a single-blind randomized controlled phase 2/3 trial testing AZD1222 (ChAdOx1 nCoV-19) in healthy adults. Trial participant PBMC samples were collected at day 0 and day 28 after the second dose for TCRbeta chain sequencing. This clone was found a few times. What antigen it recognizes has not been identified. No per-base quality is available; no much larger clone lies one base away. The CDR3 regions of human TCRbeta chains were analyzed by immunosequencing. In the authors' own workflow: TCRs in the repertoires were compared against a reference library of SARS-CoV-2-specific TCRs that had been generated with the MIRA antigen-specificity platform. Breadth was defined as the fraction of unique TCRs that were SARS-CoV-2-associated, and depth was defined as the fraction of total T cells that were SARS-CoV-2-associated. Using the MIRA data, each spike-specific TCR was mapped to the spike region that the TCR reacts to and placed in a CD4 or CD8 class. Log10-transformed breadth and depth values were compared by one-way ANOVA with Sidak's multiple comparisons tests. TCRdb took this table from immuneACCESS and kept in-frame rearrangements with V and J called. Such tables lack part of the clones; where checked against another copy, unresolved V genes explain under half of the gap, and the rest is unexplained. The DNA was the basis for D and trimming; V, J and clone size are from that table. For this sample there are around 100,000 clones; 88% appear just once. Clones ranked in the top ten supply about 1.8% of the sample.

What the authors observed across the whole study: After two AZD1222 doses, spike-specific TCR breadth and depth were significantly higher than at day 0 and than in MenACWY recipients. The vaccine-associated CD4 TCRs covered the entire spike protein, and the dominant responses fell in regions 160-218 and 743-854. Reportedly, close to half of the unique spike-specific TCRs recognized epitopes lying outside the regions that are mutated in the B.1.351 and B.1.1.7 variants. Participants were mostly white British, with more females than males. The authors suggested clonal diversity may have been underestimated. No day 14 peak-response samples were available, so repertoires were characterized only after the peak T cell response. The 56-69-year group was small, and its depth increase did not reach significance, likely because of low power. Conclusions about previously exposed vaccinees were limited because only six AZD1222 recipients were SARS-CoV-2 seropositive at baseline.

The TCR comes from an adult in good health. The sequence links TRBV28 to TRBJ2-2; 7 middle bases align to TRBD1. This specimen consisted of peripheral blood, obtained on day 0 of AZD1222 vaccination. The sequenced DNA is TGTGCCAGCAGGGAAATTGACAGGGTCGCCGGGGAGCTGTTTTTT. It encodes CASREIDRVAGELFF.